The 5 T cell receptor beta chains below were found in one sample sequenced in a study of blood T cell repertoires in COVID-19. The table came from immunoSEQ multiplex PCR; TCRdb's copy has only in-frame clones and leaves some out. The repertoire has roughly 300,000 clones, just under 90% of them found once; the top ten carry 1.5% to 2%. Material for sequencing was peripheral blood. The origin of the receptors is a woman in her twenties or thirties with COVID-19, enrolled during active disease.

The chain uses TRBV7-9 and TRBJ2-3, with 10 bases that match TRBD1. J gave up 3 bases and V 0 bases, and 9 bases lay outside the gene matches. CDR1 is SEHNR, CDR2 FQNEAQ, per germline (reference sequence). The CDR3 is 18 amino acids. The CDR3 DNA reads TGTGCCAGCAGCTTAGCTCTCCTCCGGGACAGGGGTACAGATACGCAGTATTTT. This translates into CASSLALLRDRGTDTQYF.

The chain uses TRBV19 and TRBJ2-2; 9 nucleotides match TRBD1. V gave up 6 bases and J gave up 7 bases; unmatched junction bases: 12. CDR1 and CDR2 from the germline V gene are LNHDA and SQIVND (reference sequence). The CDR3 totals 16 residues. CDR3 residues: CASSPNRGRVVGELFF. CDR3 DNA sequence: TGTGCCAGTAGCCCGAACAGGGGGCGCGTAGTCGGGGAGCTGTTTTTT. The variable domain in full, completed from reference TRBV19 and TRBJ2-2, reads DGGITQSPKYLFRKEGQNVTLSCEQNLNHDAMYWYRQDPGQGLRLIYYSQIVNDFQKGDIAEGYSVSREKKESFPLTVTSAQKNPTAFYLCASSPNRGRVVGELFFGEGSRLTVL.

This chain connects TRBV2 to TRBJ2-7; tentative D call: TRBD1 (5 bases). The germline V gene encodes CDR1 SNHLY and CDR2 FYNNEI. There are 13 residues in the CDR3. Trimming cost V 6 bases and J 6 bases, with 15 bases left between them. The DNA for the CDR3 is TGTGCCAGCAGGGTCCCAGGGTCGGCCGAGCAGTACGTC. Its translation: CASRVPGSAEQYV.

The V gene is TRBV6-5, the J gene TRBJ1-5; 7 bases are a match to TRBD1. With V trimmed by 5 bases and J by 0 bases, 4 bases remained unmatched. Germline assignment: CDR1 MNHEY and CDR2 SVGAGI. The length of the CDR3 is 15 residues. The CDR3 DNA reads as TGTGCCAGCAGTAGGGACAGAAATAGCAATCAGCCCCAGCATTTT. Amino acids: CASSRDRNSNQPQHF.

The chain recombines TRBV28 with TRBJ2-1; 11 bases are a match to TRBD2. The germline V gene encodes CDR1 MDHEN and CDR2 SYDVKM. The CDR3 spans 14 residues. The V and J ends lost 6 bases and 2 bases, in that order; junction bases with no gene match: 0. The chain's CDR3 is CASRGLAAYNEQFF. CDR3 nucleotide sequence: TGTGCCAGCAGGGGACTAGCGGCCTACAATGAGCAGTTCTTC.